This is a list of T cell receptor beta chains from one sample in a study of untreated major depressive disorder. Using immunoSEQ multiplex PCR, the repertoire was profiled, and TCRdb retains in-frame clones only, with some absent. This sample has around 20,000 clones, with approximately 89% found just once. Sample: CD4+ T cells from PBMCs. These receptors came from a woman between 40 and 50 years old in good health. Both conserved end residues are part of each CDR3. A D gene is named only where the DNA matches it firmly. A row's size may be missing; if present it is once, few, many or a size class.

d_call	v_call	clone_size	j_call	cdr3_aa	cdr3_nt
TRBD1	TRBV6-6	-	TRBJ2-3	CASSYGTGDTDTQYF	TGTGCCAGCAGTTACGGGACAGGAGACACAGATACGCAGTATTTT
-	TRBV27	-	TRBJ2-2	CASRGTLTGNTGELFF	TGTGCCAGTAGGGGGACATTGACAGGGAACACCGGGGAGCTGTTTTTT
-	TRBV28	-	TRBJ2-3	CASSFRQGTDTQYF	TGTGCCAGCAGTTTCCGACAGGGCACAGATACGCAGTATTTT
TRBD1	TRBV5-4	-	TRBJ1-1	CASSWGDRANTEAFF	TGTGCCAGCAGCTGGGGAGACAGGGCGAACACTGAAGCTTTCTTT
-	TRBV7-8	-	TRBJ2-5	CASSHNRDRVRYETQYF	TGTGCCAGCAGCCACAACCGGGACCGCGTCCGGTATGAGACCCAGTACTTC
-	TRBV18	-	TRBJ1-5	CASSTNHNSNQPQHF	TGTGCCAGCTCAACAAATCACAATAGCAATCAGCCCCAGCATTTT
-	TRBV2	-	TRBJ2-2	CASSGDTGELFF	TGTGCCAGCAGTGGAGATACCGGGGAGCTGTTTTTT
-	TRBV5-1	-	TRBJ1-5	CASSSRTGEPQHF	TGCGCCAGCAGCTCCCGGACGGGGGAGCCCCAGCATTTT
TRBD1	TRBV4-1	-	TRBJ1-1	CASSRTGDTEAFF	TGCGCCAGCAGCCGAACAGGGGACACTGAAGCTTTCTTT
-	TRBV28	few	TRBJ1-1	CASSLWSVNTEAFF	TGTGCCAGCAGTTTATGGTCGGTGAACACTGAAGCTTTCTTT
-	TRBV5-4	few	TRBJ1-2	CASSPGDGGYTF	TGTGCCAGCAGCCCCGGGGATGGGGGCTACACCTTC
TRBD2	TRBV14	-	TRBJ2-1	CASSQWTSASYNEQFF	TGTGCCAGCAGCCAATGGACTAGCGCGTCCTACAATGAGCAGTTCTTC
-	TRBV9	-	TRBJ1-3	CASSVGTTALGNTIYF	TGTGCCAGCAGCGTAGGTACGACAGCCCTTGGAAACACCATATATTTT
-	TRBV5-6	-	TRBJ1-1	CASSLSVNTEAFF	TGTGCCAGCAGCTTGTCAGTGAACACTGAAGCTTTCTTT
TRBD2	TRBV11-1	-	TRBJ2-5	CASSLRPSGQETQYF	TGTGCCAGCAGCTTAAGGCCTAGCGGACAAGAGACCCAGTACTTC
-	TRBV2	-	TRBJ2-1	CASSVVTTTGEQFF	TGTGCCAGCAGTGTTGTGACTACGACCGGTGAGCAGTTCTTC
-	TRBV30	-	TRBJ1-4	CALRGERGFNEKLFF	TGTGCCCTAAGGGGGGAAAGGGGTTTTAATGAAAAACTGTTTTTT
-	TRBV2	-	TRBJ1-5	CASRTGGENQPQHF	TGTGCCAGCAGAACCGGGGGTGAAAATCAGCCCCAGCATTTT
TRBD2	TRBV5-1	-	TRBJ2-5	CASHSGMIAQETQYF	TGCGCCAGCCATAGCGGGATGATCGCCCAAGAGACCCAGTACTTC
TRBD2	TRBV11-2	-	TRBJ2-1	CASSSSTSGRAYNEQFF	TGTGCCAGCAGCTCCTCGACTAGCGGGAGGGCCTACAATGAGCAGTTCTTC
-	TRBV28	once	TRBJ1-4	CLARDSTNEKLFF	TGTCTCGCCAGGGACTCAACTAATGAAAAACTGTTTTTT
-	TRBV10-3	-	TRBJ2-7	CAISPFSTTYEQYF	TGTGCCATCAGTCCATTTAGTACCACCTACGAGCAGTACTTC
-	TRBV7-2	-	TRBJ2-3	CASSRGVIGTDTQYF	TGTGCCAGCAGCCGCGGGGTGATTGGCACAGATACGCAGTATTTT
-	TRBV2	-	TRBJ2-7	CASRKTAAYEQYF	TGTGCCAGCAGAAAGACGGCGGCTTACGAGCAGTACTTC
TRBD1	TRBV9	-	TRBJ1-1	CASSGAGQPNTEAFF	TGTGCCAGCAGCGGGGCGGGACAGCCGAACACTGAAGCTTTCTTT
-	TRBV9	-	TRBJ1-3	CASTPGGAGNTIYF	TGTGCCAGCACCCCGGGGGGAGCTGGAAACACCATATATTTT
-	TRBV21-1	-	TRBJ1-5	CASSRGREYSNQPQHF	TGTGCCAGCAGCAGGGGACGAGAATATAGCAATCAGCCCCAGCATTTT
TRBD1	TRBV7-9	-	TRBJ2-7	CASSLWTGSNYEQYF	TGTGCCAGCAGCTTATGGACAGGATCGAACTACGAGCAGTACTTC
-	TRBV6-1	-	TRBJ2-2	CASSERPATASNTGELFF	TGTGCCAGCAGTGAACGCCCGGCAACAGCGTCGAACACCGGGGAGCTGTTTTTT
TRBD2	TRBV5-8	-	TRBJ2-3	CASSLQLAGLDTQYF	TGTGCCAGCAGCTTACAACTAGCGGGGCTGGATACGCAGTATTTT
-	TRBV5-4	-	TRBJ2-5	CASSLEVSSGLSETQYF	TGTGCCAGCAGCTTGGAGGTGTCTTCCGGGTTGTCAGAGACCCAGTACTTC
-	TRBV7-2	-	TRBJ2-7	CASSLVGYEQYF	TGTGCCAGCAGCTTAGTAGGCTACGAGCAGTACTTC